What follows are 11 T cell receptor beta chains derived from one specimen sequenced in a study of neurological immune-mediated disorders. Time point reported: technical triplicate 2. A single record per CDR3 protein comes from TCRdb applying MiXCR to the 5' RACE reads. The table records more than 30,000 distinct CDR3 sequences, less than 15% of them present only once. The specimen was CD4+ T cells from blood. Receptors were obtained from a female donor with HTLV-1-associated myelopathy (HAM/TSP).

This clonotype was found many times. The chain recombines TRBV28 with TRBJ1-5; D call uncertain. This CDR3 has 16 residues. CDR1 is MDHEN, CDR2 SYDVKM, per germline. V was trimmed by 5 bases and J by 1 base, leaving 15 bases between them. In DNA, the CDR3 is TGTGCCAGCAGTCCCCCCCGGACCCAGAGCAATCAGCCCCAGCATTTT. Translated, it gives CASSPPRTQSNQPQHF.

This clonotype was counted ten times or more. The chain is built from TRBV30 and TRBJ2-7, with 11 bases lining up with TRBD2. Germline V gene data show CDR1 as GTSNPN and CDR2 as SVGIG (reference sequence). CDR3 length equals 13 residues. The J segment lost 5 bases and the V segment lost 2 bases, leaving 2 bases of the junction unmatched. DNA of the CDR3: TGTGCCTGGAGTCTAGCGGGAGGAGACGAGCAGTACTTC. Translation gives CAWSLAGGDEQYF. The full variable domain, its missing parts supplied by reference TRBV30 and TRBJ2-7, is SQTIHQWPATLVQPVGSPLSLECTVEGTSNPNLYWYRQAAGRGLQLLFYSVGIGQISSEVPQNLSASRPQDRQFILSSKKLLLSDSGFYLCAWSLAGGDEQYFGPGTRLTVT.

This clonotype was seen ten or more times. V usage is TRBV18 and J usage is TRBJ1-6; no clear D. Germline assignment: CDR1 KGHSH and CDR2 LQKENI. This CDR3 contains 15 residues. The V and J ends lost 1 base and 3 bases respectively, with 7 bases between them. The CDR3 protein is CASSPQGDYNSPLHF. CDR3 nucleotide sequence: TGTGCCAGCTCACCACAGGGAGACTATAATTCACCCCTCCACTTT.

This clonotype was seen many times. The chain combines TRBV2 with TRBJ2-1; D gene uncertain. Trimming stripped 1 base from V and 12 bases from J, with 7 bases between. Germline CDR1 reads SNHLY; CDR2 reads FYNNEI. The CDR3 is made up of 11 amino acids. The CDR3 region has the DNA TGTGCCAGCAGTGAAGGGGTGTGGCAGTTCTTC. Encoded protein: CASSEGVWQFF.

Ten or more counts support this clonotype. The J gene is TRBJ1-1, the V gene TRBV7-9; the D is unclear. There are 13 residues in the CDR3. Germline V gene data show CDR1 as SEHNR and CDR2 as FQNEAQ (reference sequence). V was pared by 2 bases and J by 2 bases, with 6 bases between. CDR3 in amino acids: CASSLTINTEAFF. Written as DNA, the CDR3 is TGTGCCAGCAGCTTAACCATCAACACTGAAGCTTTCTTT.

This clonotype was recorded at least ten times. The V call is TRBV21-1, the J call TRBJ1-5; the table assigns TRBD1, which was not confirmed against the DNA. TRBV21-1 is recorded as a pseudogene. The CDR3 has 16 residues. The CDR3 sequence is CASSKGQGAGNQPQHF. The CDR3 DNA sequence: TGTGCCAGCAGCAAAGGACAGGGGGCAGGCAATCAGCCCCAGCATTTT.

This clonotype appeared many times. The chain is built from TRBV7-2 and TRBJ2-1; no reliable D call. Germline values: CDR1 SGHTA, CDR2 FQGNSA. The CDR3 spans 13 residues. Trimming removed 0 bases at V and 6 bases at J, with 6 bases between. The CDR3 sequence: CASSLAEVNEQFF. For the CDR3, the DNA is TGTGCCAGCAGCTTAGCAGAGGTCAATGAGCAGTTCTTC. Looking up the rest from reference TRBV7-2 and TRBJ2-1 gives the full variable domain: GAGVSQSPSNKVTEKGKDVELRCDPISGHTALYWYRQSLGQGLEFLIYFQGNSAPDKSGLPSDRFSAERTGGSVSTLTIQRTQQEDSAVYLCASSLAEVNEQFFGPGTRLTVL.

This clonotype was detected many times. The chain is built from TRBV11-1 and TRBJ2-3, with unresolved D. The CDR3 runs 13 residues. Germline CDR1 reads SGHAT; CDR2 reads FQDESV (reference sequence). V shed 7 bases and J shed 6 bases, with 14 bases lying between them. CDR3 region: CASTPTTWDTQYF. The DNA of the CDR3 is TGTGCCAGCACACCCACCACCTGGGATACGCAGTATTTT. Supplemented by reference TRBV11-1 and TRBJ2-3, the full variable domain reads EAEVAQSPRYKITEKSQAVAFWCDPISGHATLYWYRQILGQGPELLVQFQDESVVDDSQLPKDRFSAERLKGVDSTLKIQPAELGDSAMYLCASTPTTWDTQYFGPGTRLTVL.

This clonotype occurred many times. This chain joins TRBV7-2 and TRBJ1-2; no reliable D call. Germline CDR1 reads SGHTA; CDR2 reads FQGNSA. V lost 3 bases and J lost 6, with 11 bases in between. The CDR3 consists of 13 residues. The CDR3 here is CASSFQPLNGYTF. CDR3 nucleotide sequence: TGTGCCAGCAGCTTTCAGCCCCTAAATGGCTACACCTTC.

This clonotype has a count of ten or more. The chain has TRBV7-2 and TRBJ2-5; no firm D call. V was cut by 0 bases and J by 2 bases, with 4 bases left in between. The CDR3 is 13 residues long. The germline V gene encodes CDR1 SGHTA and CDR2 FQGNSA. CDR3 sequence (DNA): TGTGCCAGCAGCTTAGCCCCGCAAGAGACCCAGTACTTC. Translating it yields CASSLAPQETQYF.

The table lists this clonotype with many counts. The chain couples TRBV5-1 to TRBJ2-3; TRBD1 agrees at 9 bases. Germline values: CDR1 SGHRS, CDR2 YFSETQ. There are 16 residues in the CDR3. Trimming took 3 bases from V and 4 from J; bases not matched to a gene: 9. The CDR3, as DNA: TGCGCCAGCAGCTCAACACCGACAGGGGGGCCAGATACGCAGTATTTT. Its translation: CASSSTPTGGPDTQYF.